Listed below are T cell receptor beta chains from one sample, sequenced in a study of T cells in Graves' hyperthyroidism and ophthalmopathy. TCRdb ran MiXCR on the multiplex PCR reads and lists one entry per CDR3 protein. The data hold roughly 300,000 distinct CDR3 sequences, with about 25% observed a single time. The specimen was blood. These receptors were obtained from a middle-aged man with Graves' hyperthyroidism that later progressed to Graves' ophthalmopathy. Each CDR3 is given with its conserved first and last residue. A D gene is named only where the DNA matches it firmly. Clone size appears in some rows only: once, few, many, or a class for an expanded clone.

abundance	v_gene	j_gene	d_gene	CDR3aa	CDR3nt
-	TRBV12-3/TRBV12-4	TRBJ1-2	-	CASGDRISSGYTF	TGTGCCAGCGGCGACAGGATCTCGTCTGGCTACACCTTC
many	TRBV28	TRBJ2-5	TRBD2	CASRGMTLAGVGETQYF	TGTGCCAGCAGGGGGATGACCTTAGCGGGAGTGGGTGAGACCCAGTACTTC
-	TRBV11-2	TRBJ2-7	-	CASGAIYEQYF	TGTGCCAGCGGAGCTATCTACGAGCAGTACTTC
many	TRBV19	TRBJ1-1	-	CASSILRGPEAFF	TGTGCCAGTAGTATACTCAGGGGCCCTGAAGCTTTCTTT
-	TRBV19	TRBJ2-3	TRBD2	CASRRGESDTQYF	TGTGCCAGCCGACGGGGGGAATCAGATACGCAGTATTTT
-	TRBV20-1	TRBJ1-1	TRBD1	CSAREGQGERKAFF	TGCAGTGCTAGAGAGGGACAGGGGGAACGGAAAGCTTTCTTT
-	TRBV6-2/TRBV6-3	TRBJ1-1	-	CASSQGPGRGATEAFF	TGTGCCAGCAGTCAAGGACCTGGACGGGGGGCCACTGAAGCTTTCTTT
many	TRBV20-1	TRBJ2-5	TRBD2	CSANLPGLAGFSETQYF	TGCAGTGCTAATTTACCGGGACTAGCGGGATTTAGTGAGACCCAGTACTTC
many	TRBV7-9	TRBJ2-7	TRBD2	CASSSRIAGSYEQYF	TGTGCCAGCAGCTCTCGGATAGCGGGATCCTACGAGCAGTACTTC
-	TRBV7-3	TRBJ2-6	-	CASSSGSHVLTF	TGTGCCAGCAGTTCGGGGTCCCACGTCCTGACTTTC
few	TRBV28	TRBJ2-7	TRBD2	CASLLAGEDPTDQYF	TGTGCCAGTCTGTTAGCGGGAGAAGACCCGACGGATCAGTACTTC
few	TRBV6-2/TRBV6-3	TRBJ1-5	-	CASNPDRRSNQPQHF	TGTGCCAGCAACCCAGACAGGCGCAGCAATCAGCCCCAGCATTTT
many	TRBV18	TRBJ2-7	-	CASSPGGLGEQYF	TGTGCCAGCTCACCCGGGGGGCTTGGGGAGCAGTACTTC
many	TRBV27	TRBJ2-3	TRBD2	CASSPTSATDTQYF	TGTGCCAGCAGTCCGACTAGCGCCACAGATACGCAGTATTTT
-	TRBV7-2	TRBJ2-7	-	CASSSFMDSEQYF	TGTGCCAGCAGCTCATTTATGGACAGCGAGCAGTACTTC
-	TRBV12-3/TRBV12-4	TRBJ1-1	TRBD1	CASSTGGAEAFF	TGTGCCAGCAGTACAGGGGGAGCTGAAGCTTTCTTT
-	TRBV5-1	TRBJ1-1	-	CASSSLTRGDEAFF	TGCGCCAGCAGCAGTTTAACCCGCGGGGATGAAGCTTTCTTT
many	TRBV5-1	TRBJ2-7	-	CASSLEVGGVSSYEQYF	TGCGCCAGCAGCTTGGAAGTCGGCGGGGTGAGCTCCTACGAGCAGTACTTC
few	TRBV6-2/TRBV6-3	TRBJ2-7	-	CASSRLTYEQYF	TGTGCCAGCAGTCGTCTAACCTACGAGCAGTACTTC
-	TRBV27	TRBJ1-2	-	CASSSGQINYGYTF	TGTGCCAGCAGTTCGGGACAAATTAACTATGGCTACACCTTC
many	TRBV20-1	TRBJ2-7	-	CSADISYEQCF	TGCAGTGCTGACATCTCCTACGAGCAGTGCTTC
many	TRBV29-1	TRBJ2-7	-	CSVAVAVGGEQYF	TGCAGCGTTGCGGTAGCGGTAGGTGGGGAGCAGTACTTC
-	TRBV5-1	TRBJ1-1	-	CASSLAGSHTEAFF	TGCGCCAGCAGCTTGGCTGGAAGCCACACTGAAGCTTTCTTT
many	TRBV18	TRBJ2-5	-	CASSPVALQETQYF	TGTGCCAGCTCACCAGTGGCCCTGCAAGAGACCCAGTACTTC
many	TRBV20-1	TRBJ1-1	-	CSARSINTEAFF	TGCAGTGCTAGAAGTATAAACACTGAAGCTTTCTTT
-	TRBV20-1	TRBJ2-2	TRBD2	CSATYSGGPTGELFF	TGCAGTGCTACCTATAGCGGGGGGCCTACCGGGGAGCTGTTTTTT
-	TRBV28	TRBJ1-2	TRBD1	CAIRDSVNYGYTF	TGTGCCATCCGGGACAGCGTCAACTATGGCTACACCTTC
many	TRBV12-3/TRBV12-4	TRBJ2-7	TRBD2	CASSPLGTSGRALYEQYF	TGTGCCAGCAGCCCCTTAGGGACTAGCGGGAGGGCCCTCTACGAGCAGTACTTC
many	TRBV13	TRBJ2-7	TRBD1	CASSASRDRDPYEQYF	TGTGCCAGCAGCGCCTCAAGGGACAGAGATCCCTACGAGCAGTACTTC
many	TRBV7-8	TRBJ2-2	TRBD2	CASSFRPGLAVTGELFF	TGTGCCAGCAGCTTCCGACCGGGACTAGCCGTCACCGGGGAGCTGTTTTTT
many	TRBV12-3/TRBV12-4	TRBJ2-5	TRBD2	CASSLWREGAETQYF	TGTGCCAGCAGTTTATGGCGGGAGGGCGCAGAGACCCAGTACTTC
many	TRBV20-1	TRBJ1-6	-	CSAHQRKRHNSPLHF	TGCAGTGCTCATCAACGTAAGAGACATAATTCACCCCTCCACTTT
-	TRBV7-8	TRBJ2-5	-	CASSFEHNLGFDETQYF	TGTGCCAGCAGCTTCGAACACAATCTAGGGTTTGACGAGACCCAGTACTTC
-	TRBV12-3/TRBV12-4	TRBJ2-6	TRBD2	CASSLAGEGVSGANVLTF	TGTGCCAGCAGTCTAGCGGGAGAGGGTGTCTCTGGGGCCAACGTCCTGACTTTC
-	TRBV6-5	TRBJ2-7	-	CASSYSGGKGDSYEQYF	TGTGCCAGCAGTTACTCGGGCGGTAAGGGAGATTCCTACGAGCAGTACTTC
many	TRBV12-3/TRBV12-4	TRBJ2-6	-	CASNLPPGGGANVLTF	TGTGCCAGCAACCTACCGCCGGGTGGAGGGGCCAACGTCCTGACTTTC
many	TRBV6-5	TRBJ2-7	-	CASSYFAEQYF	TGTGCCAGCAGTTATTTTGCCGAGCAGTACTTC
many	TRBV6-5	TRBJ1-1	-	CASSLAGFTEAFF	TGTGCCAGCAGTTTGGCGGGTTTCACTGAAGCTTTCTTT
many	TRBV29-1	TRBJ2-7	TRBD1	CSAQAGTGTYEQYF	TGCAGCGCCCAGGCCGGGACAGGGACATACGAGCAGTACTTC
many	TRBV5-1	TRBJ1-1	-	CASSASQNTEAFF	TGCGCCAGCAGCGCCTCACAGAACACTGAAGCTTTCTTT
many	TRBV4-1	TRBJ1-6	-	CASSHPARNSPLHF	TGCGCCAGCAGCCACCCCGCGAGGAATTCACCCCTCCACTTT
many	TRBV5-1	TRBJ2-2	-	CANQGHRSKKNTGELFF	TGCGCCAACCAGGGACACCGATCGAAAAAAAACACCGGGGAGCTGTTTTTT
many	TRBV12-3/TRBV12-4	TRBJ2-7	-	CASSLDTRGDEQYF	TGTGCCAGCAGTTTAGATACCCGAGGGGACGAGCAGTACTTC
-	TRBV28	TRBJ2-2	TRBD1	CASRPWTGTGELFF	TGTGCCAGCAGACCATGGACAGGGACCGGGGAGCTGTTTTTT
many	TRBV4-2	TRBJ2-7	TRBD2	CASSQDGPSGRAPQYF	TGTGCCAGCAGCCAAGATGGGCCTAGCGGGAGGGCCCCGCAGTACTTC
many	TRBV2	TRBJ2-2	TRBD2	CASRGLAGGWGTGELFF	TGTGCCAGCAGAGGACTAGCGGGAGGGTGGGGCACCGGGGAGCTGTTTTTT
many	TRBV5-1	TRBJ1-2	-	CASSKQGVRSDGYTF	TGCGCCAGCAGTAAACAGGGTGTGAGGAGTGACGGCTACACCTTC
many	TRBV6-5	TRBJ2-7	TRBD1	CASSYTDRGPEQYF	TGTGCCAGCAGTTACACCGACAGGGGCCCCGAGCAGTACTTC
many	TRBV12-3/TRBV12-4	TRBJ1-5	-	CASSSRTLGNQPQHF	TGTGCCAGCAGTTCCCGGACACTTGGCAATCAGCCCCAGCATTTT
many	TRBV20-1	TRBJ2-7	-	CSAWGNEQYF	TGCAGCGCGTGGGGAAACGAGCAGTACTTC
many	TRBV5-1	TRBJ2-5	TRBD2	CASARLAEETQYF	TGCGCCAGCGCAAGACTAGCAGAGGAGACCCAGTACTTC
many	TRBV18	TRBJ2-5	TRBD1	CASSLRGGLQETQYF	TGTGCCAGCTCACTCCGAGGGGGCTTACAAGAGACCCAGTACTTC
many	TRBV3-1	TRBJ2-7	TRBD2	CASSQLTSGKYEQYF	TGTGCCAGCAGCCAGCTTACTAGCGGGAAATACGAGCAGTACTTC
-	TRBV6-5	TRBJ2-5	-	CASSYSENREETQYF	TGTGCCAGCAGTTACTCGGAAAACAGGGAGGAGACCCAGTACTTC
few	TRBV20-1	TRBJ2-5	-	CSAREGVSSQYF	TGCAGTGCTAGAGAAGGGGTATCTAGCCAGTACTTC
many	TRBV24-1	TRBJ1-2	-	CATSGGYGYTF	TGTGCCACCAGTGGCGGATATGGCTACACCTTC
-	TRBV28	TRBJ2-7	-	CASSPRGEQYF	TGTGCCAGCAGCCCCCGGGGCGAGCAGTACTTC
many	TRBV7-9	TRBJ1-6	-	CASGGQNNSPLHF	TGTGCCAGTGGGGGTCAGAATAATTCACCCCTCCACTTT
many	TRBV29-1	TRBJ2-2	TRBD2	CSVVLADTGELFF	TGCAGCGTTGTCCTAGCGGACACCGGGGAGCTGTTTTTT